The 11 T cell receptor beta chains presented below share a single source sample, sequenced in a study of blood T cells in healthy people across ages (dated by TCRdb to between 2014 and 2017). The method was 5' RACE. The sequencing machine was an Illumina HiSeq 2500. A second PCR of 7 to 11 cycles was performed with a sample-barcoded 5' primer and a J-beta primer mix. Through fastp at Q25 and MiXCR, TCRdb rebuilt clones from the public reads, retaining in-frame beta chains. Every CDR3 protein is listed once, alongside the most common genes and DNA of its rows. This sample comprises around 690,000 distinct CDR3 sequences, 58% of them detected only once. Over 30% of the sample is in the top ten clones. Source material: blood. The receptors were gathered from a man in his 60s in good health.

This chain joins TRBV20-1 and TRBJ2-5; 10 nucleotides align to TRBD1. This CDR3 spans 14 amino acids. CDR1 and CDR2 from the germline V gene are DFQATT and SNEGSKA (reference sequence). V trimming: 6 bases; J trimming: 11 bases; junction bases outside the gene matches: 15. The CDR3 protein is CSALDRGLRNEQYF. The CDR3 DNA sequence: TGCAGTGCCCTTGACAGGGGGCTTCGAAATGAGCAGTACTTC.

V is TRBV6-2 or TRBV6-3 and J is TRBJ2-1; D is unresolved. Germline V lookup: CDR1 MNHEY, CDR2 SVGEGT. Deletions cut 2 bases from V and 4 bases from J, with 9 bases between. The length of the CDR3 is 14 residues. CDR3 DNA: TGTGCCAGCAGTTACAGGCCGTTGTACAATGAGCAGTTCTTC. Translated: CASSYRPLYNEQFF.

This clonotype was counted at least ten times. This chain connects TRBV24-1 to TRBJ2-1, with a possible D match to TRBD1 (6 bases). Germline V gene sequence: CDR1 KGHDR, CDR2 SFDVKD. V dropped 9 bases and J dropped 3 bases, with 14 bases sitting between them. The CDR3 loop spans 14 amino acids. CDR3 loop: CATSDRRVYNEQFF. DNA for the CDR3: TGTGCCACCTCTGACAGGAGAGTCTACAATGAGCAGTTCTTC.

V gene TRBV7-9 combines with J gene TRBJ2-4; 7 bases align to TRBD1. This CDR3 is built from 12 residues. V was pared by 0 bases and J by 13 bases, with 3 bases of the junction left unmatched. The V gene's germline CDR1 is SEHNR and CDR2 FQNEAQ (reference sequence). The chain's CDR3 is CASSLAQGKQYF. CDR3 nucleotides: TGTGCCAGCAGCTTAGCACAGGGGAAGCAGTACTTC.

This rearrangement joins TRBV4-1 to TRBJ2-7; D gene unclear. The J call may be wrong; the DNA end is better matched by TRBJ2-5. Germline lookup yields CDR1 MGHRA and CDR2 YSYEKL. The CDR3 covers 13 residues. CDR3 sequence reads: CASSQESVETQYF. The CDR3 coding sequence is TGCGCCAGCAGCCAAGAGTCGGTGGAGACCCAGTACTTC.

The chain is built from TRBV5-1 and TRBJ2-5; TRBD2 matches at 13 bases. Unmatched junction bases numbered 5, after V lost 2 bases and J lost 4 bases. The CDR3 extends over 16 amino acids. Germline lookup yields CDR1 SGHRS and CDR2 YFSETQ. This chain's CDR3 is CASSFGTSGARETQYF. CDR3 sequence (DNA): TGCGCCAGCAGCTTTGGGACTAGCGGGGCAAGAGAGACCCAGTACTTC.

This clonotype was detected only a few times. This CDR3 reads CASSPTGTGGYEQYF. In nucleotides, the CDR3 is TGTGCCAGCAGTCCAACCGGGACAGGGGGATACGAGCAGTACTTC. This chain joins TRBV27 and TRBJ2-7; 11 bases line up with TRBD1. CDR3 length: 15 amino acids. V dropped 5 bases and J dropped 4; count of bases not matched to a gene: 7. In germline, CDR1 is MNHEY, CDR2 SMNVEV (reference sequence).

The chain uses TRBV12-3 or TRBV12-4 and TRBJ2-5, with 7 bases aligning to TRBD2. The CDR3 extends over 13 amino acids. V dropped 4 bases and J dropped 7; count of bases not matched to a gene: 6. The CDR3 nucleotides are TGTGCCAGCAGTTCCTCGGGGGAGGGGACCCAGTACTTC. It translates to CASSSSGEGTQYF.

This chain connects TRBV9 to TRBJ2-5, with unresolved D. There are 14 residues in the CDR3. Per germline, CDR1 SGDLS and CDR2 YYNGEE. Deletions cut 0 bases from V and 5 bases from J, with 11 bases between. The CDR3 loop is CASSVDPRRETQYF. As DNA, the CDR3 is TGTGCCAGCAGCGTAGATCCTAGACGGGAGACCCAGTACTTC.

The CDR3 loop reads CSASRVDEQYF. CDR3 sequence (DNA): TGCAGTGCGAGTAGGGTGGACGAGCAGTACTTC. V and J are TRBV20-1 and TRBJ2-1; D uncertain. The J call is uncertain, as TRBJ2-7 better fits the DNA end. The CDR3 loop spans 11 amino acids. Germline loops: CDR1 DFQATT, CDR2 SNEGSKA (reference sequence).

The V call is TRBV20-1, the J call TRBJ1-2, with 7 bases that match TRBD1. Germline CDR1 and CDR2: DFQATT and SNEGSKA (reference sequence). V lost 6 bases and J lost 2; bases outside the gene matches: 12. The CDR3 runs to 15 residues. The CDR3, as DNA: TGCAGTGCAGGACCCGGCAGGGGGAGGAACTATGGCTACACCTTC. It encodes CSAGPGRGRNYGYTF.